Listed below are T cell receptor beta chains from one sample, sequenced in a study of blood T cell repertoires in COVID-19. This table comes from immunoSEQ multiplex PCR, and its TCRdb copy is limited to in-frame clones, with some not included. The sample has 90,000 to 110,000 clones; under 80% are singletons. The sequenced material came from peripheral blood. All receptors derive from a woman in her sixties or seventies with acute or convalescent COVID-19. CDR3s include the opening cysteine and the closing phenylalanine or tryptophan. The D gene is left open where the match is weak. Expanded clones are given a class, and other clones once, few, many or no size at all.

cdr3_nt: TGCGCCAGCAATCAGCGGGGGGGCCCCCACGAGCAGTACTTC
cdr3_aa: CASNQRGGPHEQYF
clone_size: NA
v_call: TRBV10-2
d_call: TRBD2
j_call: TRBJ2-7

cdr3_nt: TGCGCCAGCAGCTTGGGGGGCCAGACGACAGCCCCGACCCAGTACTTC
cdr3_aa: CASSLGGQTTAPTQYF
clone_size: NA
v_call: TRBV5-1
d_call: NA
j_call: TRBJ2-5

cdr3_nt: TGTGCCAGCAGTTCCCCCCGGGGGGGGACCACAGATACGCAGTATTTT
cdr3_aa: CASSSPRGGTTDTQYF
clone_size: NA
v_call: TRBV28
d_call: TRBD2
j_call: TRBJ2-3

cdr3_nt: TGTGCCAGCTCATTGACTAGCGGGGAAGAGACCCAGTACTTC
cdr3_aa: CASSLTSGEETQYF
clone_size: NA
v_call: TRBV18
d_call: TRBD2
j_call: TRBJ2-5

cdr3_nt: TGTGCCATCAGTGACACCTACAGGGATGGGGTCGAAAAACTGTTTTTT
cdr3_aa: CAISDTYRDGVEKLFF
clone_size: once
v_call: TRBV10-3
d_call: NA
j_call: TRBJ1-4

cdr3_nt: TGTGCCAGCAGCTTGGGAACCCTAGCGGCCCCTATGCGGTATGAGCAGTTCTTC
cdr3_aa: CASSLGTLAAPMRYEQFF
clone_size: NA
v_call: TRBV5-4
d_call: TRBD2
j_call: TRBJ2-1

cdr3_nt: TGTGCCTGGAGTCGTTGGCGGACAGGAGGCTACACCTTC
cdr3_aa: CAWSRWRTGGYTF
clone_size: NA
v_call: TRBV30
d_call: TRBD1
j_call: TRBJ1-2

cdr3_nt: TGTGCCAGCAGTGAAATGGGGCGACGGGACACTGAAGCTTTCTTT
cdr3_aa: CASSEMGRRDTEAFF
clone_size: NA
v_call: TRBV6-1
d_call: NA
j_call: TRBJ1-1

cdr3_nt: TGTGCCAGTAGTTCGACAGGGGCCGCTAACTATGGCTACACCTTC
cdr3_aa: CASSSTGAANYGYTF
clone_size: NA
v_call: TRBV19
d_call: TRBD1
j_call: TRBJ1-2

cdr3_nt: TGTGCCATCAGAAGGGGGATATATAATTCACCCCTCCACTTT
cdr3_aa: CAIRRGIYNSPLHF
clone_size: few
v_call: TRBV2
d_call: NA
j_call: TRBJ1-6

cdr3_nt: TGTGCCTCTGCGCAGGCGGGGGTGTACCAAGAGACCCAGTACTTC
cdr3_aa: CASAQAGVYQETQYF
clone_size: NA
v_call: TRBV30
d_call: TRBD2
j_call: TRBJ2-5

cdr3_nt: TGTGCCAGTAGTCCCGTCGACAGGTACTCTGGAAACACCATATATTTT
cdr3_aa: CASSPVDRYSGNTIYF
clone_size: NA
v_call: TRBV19
d_call: NA
j_call: TRBJ1-3

cdr3_nt: TGCAGTGCTAGTTTACATTTGGACACTGAAGCTTTCTTT
cdr3_aa: CSASLHLDTEAFF
clone_size: NA
v_call: TRBV20-1
d_call: NA
j_call: TRBJ1-1

cdr3_nt: TGTGCCAGCAGTTGGGACAGCGTCCTTGGCTACACCTTC
cdr3_aa: CASSWDSVLGYTF
clone_size: NA
v_call: TRBV6-5
d_call: TRBD1
j_call: TRBJ1-2

cdr3_nt: TGTGCCAGCAAGGGACAGGGTGGGACCTACAATGAGCAGTTCTTC
cdr3_aa: CASKGQGGTYNEQFF
clone_size: NA
v_call: TRBV27
d_call: TRBD1
j_call: TRBJ2-1

cdr3_nt: TGTGCCAGCAGCGCCAGGACAGGGGCTAGGAATGAGCAGTTCTTC
cdr3_aa: CASSARTGARNEQFF
clone_size: once
v_call: TRBV9
d_call: TRBD1
j_call: TRBJ2-1

cdr3_nt: TGTGCCAGCTCACCCCCAGGACAGCGCAATGAGCAGTTCTTC
cdr3_aa: CASSPPGQRNEQFF
clone_size: NA
v_call: TRBV18
d_call: NA
j_call: TRBJ2-1

cdr3_nt: TGTGCCAGCAGCTTGGAGGGACAAGGGGATTCACCCCTCCACTTT
cdr3_aa: CASSLEGQGDSPLHF
clone_size: NA
v_call: TRBV5-4
d_call: NA
j_call: TRBJ1-6

cdr3_nt: TGTGCCAGCAAACAGGGGAATTCACCCCTCCACTTT
cdr3_aa: CASKQGNSPLHF
clone_size: few
v_call: TRBV6-5
d_call: TRBD1
j_call: TRBJ1-6

cdr3_nt: TGTGCCAGCAGCCCGCTCCCCACATTAGACAGGGGGAGAGGGCAGGGCTATGGCTACACCTTC
cdr3_aa: CASSPLPTLDRGRGQGYGYTF
clone_size: few
v_call: TRBV4-2
d_call: TRBD1
j_call: TRBJ1-2

cdr3_nt: TGCAGCGTTGGACAGGGTGACTGGGCAGATACGCAGTATTTT
cdr3_aa: CSVGQGDWADTQYF
clone_size: NA
v_call: TRBV29-1
d_call: TRBD1
j_call: TRBJ2-3

cdr3_nt: TGTGCCAGCAGCTTAGAGGGACAGTGGAACGACGAGCAGTACTTC
cdr3_aa: CASSLEGQWNDEQYF
clone_size: NA
v_call: TRBV7-9
d_call: TRBD1
j_call: TRBJ2-7

cdr3_nt: TGCGCCAGCAGCCCGGACAGCGTGGGGTGGACCCAGTACTTC
cdr3_aa: CASSPDSVGWTQYF
clone_size: NA
v_call: TRBV5-1
d_call: NA
j_call: TRBJ2-5

cdr3_nt: TGTGCCAGCAGAAGAACCGGGACAGGATTTGAAAAACTGTTTTTT
cdr3_aa: CASRRTGTGFEKLFF
clone_size: NA
v_call: TRBV7-9
d_call: TRBD1
j_call: TRBJ1-4

cdr3_nt: TGCAGTGCTAGTTCCTCTCTAGCGACCCTCTCCTACGAGCAGTACTTC
cdr3_aa: CSASSSLATLSYEQYF
clone_size: NA
v_call: TRBV20-1
d_call: NA
j_call: TRBJ2-7

cdr3_nt: TGTGCCAGTATGGGGGGGACAGGGGTTGGAAATGAGCAGTTCTTC
cdr3_aa: CASMGGTGVGNEQFF
clone_size: NA
v_call: TRBV19
d_call: TRBD1
j_call: TRBJ2-1

cdr3_nt: TGTGCCAGCAGCCCCCTAACAGGGGGCGTCACCGGGGAGCTGTTTTTT
cdr3_aa: CASSPLTGGVTGELFF
clone_size: NA
v_call: TRBV7-9
d_call: TRBD1
j_call: TRBJ2-2

cdr3_nt: TGTGCCAGCAGTTCGGGGGTATATGGCTACGAGCAGTACTTC
cdr3_aa: CASSSGVYGYEQYF
clone_size: few
v_call: TRBV6-6
d_call: NA
j_call: TRBJ2-7